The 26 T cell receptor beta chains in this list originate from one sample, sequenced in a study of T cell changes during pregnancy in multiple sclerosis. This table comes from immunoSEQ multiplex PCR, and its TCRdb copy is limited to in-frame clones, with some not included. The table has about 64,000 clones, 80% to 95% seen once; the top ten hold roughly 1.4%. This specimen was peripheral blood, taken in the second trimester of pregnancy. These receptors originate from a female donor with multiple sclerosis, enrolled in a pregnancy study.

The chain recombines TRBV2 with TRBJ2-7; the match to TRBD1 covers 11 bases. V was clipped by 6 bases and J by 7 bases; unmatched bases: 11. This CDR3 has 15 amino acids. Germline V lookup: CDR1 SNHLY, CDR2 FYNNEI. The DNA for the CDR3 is TGTGCCAGCAGGATCCGGGACAGGGGGACGAGAGAGCAGTACTTC. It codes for CASRIRDRGTREQYF.

CDR3: CASSTGTDTNEQFF. Written as DNA, the CDR3 is TGTGCCAGTAGTACCGGGACTGATACAAATGAGCAGTTCTTC. The J gene is TRBJ2-1, the V gene TRBV19; D is possibly TRBD2 (6 bases). From germline, CDR1 is LNHDA and CDR2 SQIVND (reference sequence). The V and J ends lost 4 bases and 7 bases respectively, with 14 bases between them. This CDR3 spans 14 amino acids.

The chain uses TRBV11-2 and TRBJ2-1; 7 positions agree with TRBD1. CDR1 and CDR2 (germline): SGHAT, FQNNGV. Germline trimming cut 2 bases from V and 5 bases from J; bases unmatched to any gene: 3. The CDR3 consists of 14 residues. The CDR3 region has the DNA TGTGCCAGCAGCTTATTGGGACAGAACAATGAGCAGTTCTTC. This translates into CASSLLGQNNEQFF.

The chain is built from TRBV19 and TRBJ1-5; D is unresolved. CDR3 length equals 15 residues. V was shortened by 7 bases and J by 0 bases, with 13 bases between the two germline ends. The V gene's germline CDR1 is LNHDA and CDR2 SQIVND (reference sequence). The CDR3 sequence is CASIERHFSNQPQHF. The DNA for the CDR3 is TGTGCCAGTATTGAGAGACATTTTAGCAATCAGCCCCAGCATTTT.

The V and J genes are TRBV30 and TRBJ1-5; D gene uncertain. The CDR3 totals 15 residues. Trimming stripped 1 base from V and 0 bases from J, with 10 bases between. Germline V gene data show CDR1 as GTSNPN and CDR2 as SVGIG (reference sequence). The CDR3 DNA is TGTGCCTGGAGTGCGGGTCCCTATAGCAATCAGCCCCAGCATTTT. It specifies CAWSAGPYSNQPQHF.

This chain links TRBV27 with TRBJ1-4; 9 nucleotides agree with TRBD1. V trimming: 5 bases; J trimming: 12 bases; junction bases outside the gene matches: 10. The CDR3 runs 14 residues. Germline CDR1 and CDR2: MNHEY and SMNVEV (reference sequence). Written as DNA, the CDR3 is TGTGCCAGCAGTCCGGGACAGGGCCCCGAGGAACTGTTTTTT. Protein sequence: CASSPGQGPEELFF.

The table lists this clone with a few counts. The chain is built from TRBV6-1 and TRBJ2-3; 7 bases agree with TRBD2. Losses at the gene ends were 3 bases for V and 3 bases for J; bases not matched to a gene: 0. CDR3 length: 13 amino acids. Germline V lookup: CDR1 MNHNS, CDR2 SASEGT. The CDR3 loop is CASSERETDTQYF. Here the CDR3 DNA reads TGTGCCAGCAGTGAGCGGGAGACAGATACGCAGTATTTT.

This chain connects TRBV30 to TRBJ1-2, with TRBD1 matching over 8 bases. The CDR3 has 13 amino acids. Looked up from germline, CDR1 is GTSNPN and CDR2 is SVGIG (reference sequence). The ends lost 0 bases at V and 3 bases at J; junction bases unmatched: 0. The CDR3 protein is CAWSVTGDYGYTF. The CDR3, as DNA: TGTGCCTGGAGTGTGACAGGGGACTATGGCTACACCTTC.

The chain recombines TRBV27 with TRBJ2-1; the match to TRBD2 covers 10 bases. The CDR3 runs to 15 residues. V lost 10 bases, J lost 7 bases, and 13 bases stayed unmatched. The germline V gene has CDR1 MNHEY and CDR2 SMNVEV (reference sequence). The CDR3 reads CATRLLAGGRNEQFF. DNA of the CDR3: TGTGCCACCCGACTCTTAGCGGGAGGTCGGAATGAGCAGTTCTTC.

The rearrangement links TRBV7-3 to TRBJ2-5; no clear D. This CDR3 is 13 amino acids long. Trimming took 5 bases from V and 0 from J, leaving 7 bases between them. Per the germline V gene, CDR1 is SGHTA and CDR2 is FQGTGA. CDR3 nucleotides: TGTGCCAGCAGCGCCCAGTACCAAGAGACCCAGTACTTC. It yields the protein CASSAQYQETQYF.

CDR3 nucleotide sequence: TGCGCCAGCAGCGGCGGGACTAGCGGGAGCGAGACCCAGTACTTC. Its protein product is CASSGGTSGSETQYF. The V gene is TRBV5-1, the J gene TRBJ2-5; 14 positions match TRBD2. The germline CDR1 and CDR2 sequences are SGHRS and YFSETQ. The CDR3 has 15 residues. The V and J ends lost 4 bases and 5 bases, in that order; junction bases with no gene match: 4.

The CDR3 nucleotides read TGTGCCAGCAGTTTCCCTTCCCCTAGAAGGCCCTCCTACGAGCAGTACTTC. This sequence encodes CASSFPSPRRPSYEQYF. This sequence joins TRBV27 and TRBJ2-7; D is unresolved. The germline V gene has CDR1 MNHEY and CDR2 SMNVEV (reference sequence). There are 17 residues in the CDR3. Trimming removed 3 bases at V and 0 bases at J, with 18 bases between.

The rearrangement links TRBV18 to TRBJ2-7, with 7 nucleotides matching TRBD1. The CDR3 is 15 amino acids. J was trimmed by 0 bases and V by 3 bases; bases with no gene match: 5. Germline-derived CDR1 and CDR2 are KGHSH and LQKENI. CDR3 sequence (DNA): TGTGCCAGCTCACCCACAGGGGATCTCTCCTACGAGCAGTACTTC. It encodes CASSPTGDLSYEQYF.

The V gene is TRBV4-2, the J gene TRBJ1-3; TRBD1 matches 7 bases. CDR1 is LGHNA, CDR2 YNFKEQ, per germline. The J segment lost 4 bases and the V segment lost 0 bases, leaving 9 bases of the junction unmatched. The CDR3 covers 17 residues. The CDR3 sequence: CASSQDNRDRAGNTIYF. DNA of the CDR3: TGTGCCAGCAGCCAAGACAACCGAGACAGGGCGGGAAACACCATATATTTT.

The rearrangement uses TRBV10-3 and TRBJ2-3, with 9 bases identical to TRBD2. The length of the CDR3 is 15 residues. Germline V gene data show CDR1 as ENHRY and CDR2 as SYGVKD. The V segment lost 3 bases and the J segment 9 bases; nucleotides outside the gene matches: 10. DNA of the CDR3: TGTGCCATCAGTGAAGGTGGATTAGCGGGAGACACGCAGTATTTT. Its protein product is CAISEGGLAGDTQYF.

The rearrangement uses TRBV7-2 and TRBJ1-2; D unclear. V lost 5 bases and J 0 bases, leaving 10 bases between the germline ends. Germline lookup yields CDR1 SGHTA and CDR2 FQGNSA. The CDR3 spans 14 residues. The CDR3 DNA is TGTGCCAGCAGCCCCAGGTCGGCTAACTATGGCTACACCTTC. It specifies CASSPRSANYGYTF.

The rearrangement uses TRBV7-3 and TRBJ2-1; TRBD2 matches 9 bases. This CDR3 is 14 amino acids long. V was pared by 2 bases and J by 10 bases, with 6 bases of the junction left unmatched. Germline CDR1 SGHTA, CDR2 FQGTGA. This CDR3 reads CASSLAGGLREQFF. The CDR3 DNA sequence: TGTGCCAGCAGCTTAGCGGGAGGGCTCAGAGAGCAGTTCTTC.

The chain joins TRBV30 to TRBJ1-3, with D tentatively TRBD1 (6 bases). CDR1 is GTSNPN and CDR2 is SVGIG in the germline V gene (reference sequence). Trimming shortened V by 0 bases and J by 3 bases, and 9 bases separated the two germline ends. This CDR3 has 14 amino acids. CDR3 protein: CAWSVWTDGNTIYF. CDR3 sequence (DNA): TGTGCCTGGAGTGTGTGGACAGATGGAAACACCATATATTTT.

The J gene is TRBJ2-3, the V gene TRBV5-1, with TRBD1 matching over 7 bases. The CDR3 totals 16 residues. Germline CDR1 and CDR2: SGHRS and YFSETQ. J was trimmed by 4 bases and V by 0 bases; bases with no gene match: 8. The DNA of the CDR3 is TGCGCCAGCAGCTTGGATCCCGGGACAGTAGCAGATACGCAGTATTTT. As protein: CASSLDPGTVADTQYF.

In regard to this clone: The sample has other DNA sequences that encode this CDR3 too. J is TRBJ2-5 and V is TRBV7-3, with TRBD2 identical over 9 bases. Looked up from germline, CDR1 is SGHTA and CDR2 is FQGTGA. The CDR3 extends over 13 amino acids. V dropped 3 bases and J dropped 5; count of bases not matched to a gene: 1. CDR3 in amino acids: CASSLREGETQYF. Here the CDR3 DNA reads TGTGCCAGCAGCTTGCGGGAGGGCGAGACCCAGTACTTC.

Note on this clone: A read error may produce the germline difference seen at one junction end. The DNA for the CDR3 is TGTGCCAGTAGCCATGATCGGCAGCGTAACTTT. Translating gives CASSHDRQRNF. This chain uses TRBV19 with TRBJ1-1; D unresolved. Per the germline V gene, CDR1 is LNHDA and CDR2 is SQIVND (reference sequence). This CDR3 is 11 amino acids long.

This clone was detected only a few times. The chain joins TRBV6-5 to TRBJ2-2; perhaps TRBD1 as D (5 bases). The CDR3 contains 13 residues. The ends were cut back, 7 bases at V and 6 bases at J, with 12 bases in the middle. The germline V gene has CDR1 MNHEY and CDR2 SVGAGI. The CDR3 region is CASTPGSPGELFF. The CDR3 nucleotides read TGTGCCAGCACTCCAGGGTCACCCGGGGAGCTGTTTTTT.

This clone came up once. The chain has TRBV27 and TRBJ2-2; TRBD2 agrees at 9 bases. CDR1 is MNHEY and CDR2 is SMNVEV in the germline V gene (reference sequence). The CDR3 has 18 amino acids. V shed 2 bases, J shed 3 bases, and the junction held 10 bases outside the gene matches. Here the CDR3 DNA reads TGTGCCAGCAGTTTAAACCCTCTAGCGGGGAGACACACCGGGGAGCTGTTTTTT. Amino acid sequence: CASSLNPLAGRHTGELFF.

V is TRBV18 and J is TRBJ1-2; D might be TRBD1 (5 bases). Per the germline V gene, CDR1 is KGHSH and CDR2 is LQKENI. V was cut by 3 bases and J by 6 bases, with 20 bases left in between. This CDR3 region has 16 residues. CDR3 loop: CASSPTPRTRADGYTF. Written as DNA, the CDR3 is TGTGCCAGCTCACCCACGCCAAGGACCAGGGCGGATGGCTACACCTTC.

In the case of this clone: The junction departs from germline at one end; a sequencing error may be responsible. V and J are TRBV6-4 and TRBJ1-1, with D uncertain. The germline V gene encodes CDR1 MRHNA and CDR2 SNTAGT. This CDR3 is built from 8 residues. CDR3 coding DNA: TGTGCCAGCAGCGTCTCGAGCTTT. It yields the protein CASSVSSF.

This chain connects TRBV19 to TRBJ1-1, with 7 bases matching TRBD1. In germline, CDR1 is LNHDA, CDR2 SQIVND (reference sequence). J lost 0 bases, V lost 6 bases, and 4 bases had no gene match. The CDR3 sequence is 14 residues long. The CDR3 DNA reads TGTGCCAGTAGACAGGGACAGTTGAACACTGAAGCTTTCTTT. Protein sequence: CASRQGQLNTEAFF.